Given below is one TCR beta chain in context. Time point described: pretreatment peripheral blood. This sample is part of a study of PD-L1 blockade in urothelial cancer. Study details: Bladder-origin urothelial cancer in males described about 85% of the 29 patients. Prior regimens of chemotherapy numbered 0 to 3 per patient. After treatment start, blood was analyzed at 3 weeks (second dose) and at 6 weeks. Blood gave a median about 150,000 T cells.

Measured with immunoSEQ multiplex PCR; TCRdb has only the in-frame clones, and not every one. The sample has about 130,000 clones, approximately 88% seen once; the top ten hold 3.2%. Deletions cut 0 bases from V and 7 bases from J, with 17 bases between. The CDR3 consists of 15 residues. Per germline, CDR1 SGHNT and CDR2 YYREEE (reference sequence). This specimen was PBMCs, taken around atezolizumab (anti-PD-L1) treatment. The chain couples TRBV5-4 to TRBJ2-7; maybe TRBD2 (5 bases). The clonotype comes from a man aged 45-65 years with urothelial cancer. The CDR3 DNA reads TGTGCCAGCAGCTTGGACGGCACCTCATCGGGGGAGCAGTACTTC. Translated, it gives CASSLDGTSSGEQYF.